The sequence of this T cell receptor (beta chain) was determined in a study of blood T cell repertoires in COVID-19. Looked up from germline, CDR1 is WSHSY and CDR2 is SAAADI. Germline trimming cut 3 bases from V and 2 bases from J; bases unmatched to any gene: 6. The CDR3 runs to 15 residues. Libraries were prepared by immunoSEQ multiplex PCR; TCRdb keeps only in-frame clonotypes and omits some of them. This sample has some 150,000 clones, with around 85% found just once. This study enrolled people aged roughly 18 to 100 from 20 to 25 US geographic areas. Cohort 3 recovered donors had two negative PCRs, clearance, or symptom resolution.

The specimen sequenced was PBMCs or T cells enriched from blood (not recorded which). This receptor was taken from a woman in her 40s who had recovered from COVID-19. The chain has TRBV10-2 and TRBJ1-2, with 7 positions matching TRBD1. This CDR3 reads CASSDIDRVNYGYTF. The CDR3 DNA sequence: TGCGCCAGCAGTGACATAGACAGGGTCAACTATGGCTACACCTTC.